This T cell receptor beta chain derives from a study of OX40 agonist ivuxolimab in advanced cancers. Study in general: Patients took ivuxolimab, an agonistic anti-OX40 (CD134) antibody. Patients got intravenous ivuxolimab at 0.01 to 10 mg/kg every 2 weeks.

The repertoire was sequenced with immunoSEQ multiplex PCR; TCRdb's copy has only in-frame clones and lacks some. The table lists tens of thousands of clones, around three quarters of them singletons, with about 16% in the top ten. The CDR3 runs 14 residues. The germline CDR1 and CDR2 sequences are SGHRS and YFSETQ. The trim removed 5 bases at V and 10 bases at J, leaving 7 bases unmatched. Autoimmune disease history or systemic immunosuppression led to patients being barred. The clonotype originates from an adult with an advanced solid tumor such as melanoma, head and neck, liver or kidney cancer. This specimen consisted of CD4+ or CD8+ T cells sorted from blood, obtained in a trial of the OX40 agonist ivuxolimab. J is TRBJ1-6 and V is TRBV5-1, with 9 bases lining up with TRBD1. CDR3 bases: TGCGCCAGCAGACCGGGACAGGGCTCCTCACCCCTCCACTTT. Amino acids: CASRPGQGSSPLHF.